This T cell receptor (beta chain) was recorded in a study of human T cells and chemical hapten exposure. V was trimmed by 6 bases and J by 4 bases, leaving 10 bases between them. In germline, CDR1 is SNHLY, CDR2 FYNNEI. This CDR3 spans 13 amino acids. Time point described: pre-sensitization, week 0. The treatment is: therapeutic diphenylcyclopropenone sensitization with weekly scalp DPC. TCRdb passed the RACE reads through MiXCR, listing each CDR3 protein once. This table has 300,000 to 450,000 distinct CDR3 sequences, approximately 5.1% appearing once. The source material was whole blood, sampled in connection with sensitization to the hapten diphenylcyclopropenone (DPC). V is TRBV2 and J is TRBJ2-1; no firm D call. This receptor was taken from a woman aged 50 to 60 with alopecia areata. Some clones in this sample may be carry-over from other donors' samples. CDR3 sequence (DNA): TGTGCCAGCAGGGTGACCGCGTACAATGAGCAGTTCTTC. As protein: CASRVTAYNEQFF.